This TCR beta chain is drawn from a study of blood T cells in healthy people across ages. The study's findings and limits: The diversity estimates, figures obtained from one million T cells, were considered underestimates.

Combining a sample-barcoded 5' primer with a J-beta primer mix, a second PCR ran for roughly 7 to 12 cycles. A tag from a template-switch adaptor with 12 random nucleotides marked each cDNA molecule. TCRdb re-derived calls from the 5' RACE reads in MiXCR, one entry per CDR3 protein. The data hold 1.6 million or so distinct CDR3 sequences, with about 35% observed a single time. As concerns this clonotype: Its antigen remains unknown.

CDR1 MNHEY and CDR2 SMNVEV come from the germline V gene (reference sequence). J lost 8 bases, V lost 6 bases, and 8 bases had no gene match. The CDR3 loop spans 14 amino acids. The sample taken for sequencing was blood. This TCR came from a woman aged 25-40 years in good health. V is TRBV27 and J is TRBJ2-1; TRBD1 matches 9 bases. This chain's CDR3 is CASSPWTGADEQFF. CDR3 bases: TGTGCCAGCAGCCCCTGGACAGGGGCCGATGAGCAGTTCTTC.